The present entry profiles one TCR beta chain with its context. Its antigen remains unknown. Clones were read by immunoSEQ multiplex PCR, and TCRdb kept only the in-frame ones, dropping some. Altogether about 70,000 clones are present, about 93% being singletons, with the ten largest covering roughly 7.5%. Losses at the gene ends were 7 bases for V and 2 bases for J; bases not matched to a gene: 7. Germline V gene lookup returns CDR1 SGHRS and CDR2 YFSETQ. The CDR3 loop spans 14 amino acids. This sample was included in a study of OX40 agonist ivuxolimab in advanced cancers. Study-wide findings and caveats: Clonal expansion was seen in CD4+ and CD8+ blood T cells by week 6 at 0.1 to 3.0 mg/kg.

The clonotype was recovered from an adult with an advanced solid tumor such as melanoma, head and neck, liver or kidney cancer. The starting material was CD4+ or CD8+ T cells sorted from blood, obtained in a trial of the OX40 agonist ivuxolimab. The genes are TRBV5-1 and TRBJ2-7, with 9 bases lining up with TRBD2. The CDR3: CASRVAGEPYEQYF. In DNA, the CDR3 is TGCGCCAGCCGTGTAGCGGGGGAGCCCTACGAGCAGTACTTC.